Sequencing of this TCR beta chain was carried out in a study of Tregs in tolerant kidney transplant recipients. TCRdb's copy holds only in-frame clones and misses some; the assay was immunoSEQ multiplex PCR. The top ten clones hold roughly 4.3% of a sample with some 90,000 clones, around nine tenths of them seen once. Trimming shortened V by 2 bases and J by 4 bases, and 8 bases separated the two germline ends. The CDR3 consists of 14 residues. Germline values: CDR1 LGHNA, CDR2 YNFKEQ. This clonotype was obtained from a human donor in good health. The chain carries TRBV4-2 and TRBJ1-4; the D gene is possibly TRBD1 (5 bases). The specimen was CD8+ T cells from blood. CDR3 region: CASSQLGHNEKLFF. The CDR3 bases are TGTGCCAGCAGCCAATTAGGACATAATGAAAAACTGTTTTTT.